This T cell receptor (beta chain) was identified during a study of shared clonotypes between healthy human individuals. Profiled with immunoSEQ multiplex PCR; TCRdb holds only in-frame clones, not every one. The sample consists of 2 million to 2.5 million clones, roughly 95% of them appearing once. Every one of the donors was a Caucasian adult that lived in Nashville, Tennessee. Partitioning of CD4+ cells yielded a CD45RA+ naive subset and a CD45RA-negative memory subset. Germline CDR1 is SGHRS and CDR2 is YFSETQ. Trimming stripped 5 bases from V and 6 bases from J, with 11 bases between. This CDR3 has 13 residues.

The origin of this receptor is a man between 18 and 35 years old in good health. The rearrangement joins TRBV5-1 to TRBJ1-4; D is perhaps TRBD1 (5 bases). Source material: naive CD4+ T cells sorted from blood. Specified subset: CD45RA+ positively selected. The CDR3 protein is CASRSRADEKLFF. CDR3 bases: TGCGCCAGCAGGTCCAGGGCGGATGAAAAACTGTTTTTT.